A single sample is the source of the 2 T cell receptor beta chains below, sequenced in a study of blood T cell repertoires in COVID-19. Profiling relied on immunoSEQ multiplex PCR, and the TCRdb table lists in-frame clones only, not all of them. The sample includes about 200,000 clones, 75% to 85% of them seen just once. The sample was PBMCs or T cells enriched from blood (not recorded which). Receptors originate from a woman in her thirties or forties with acute COVID-19.

Only a few counts were recorded for this clone. This chain uses TRBV5-4 with TRBJ2-1; TRBD2 matches at 7 bases. Germline V gene data show CDR1 as SGHNT and CDR2 as YYREEE (reference sequence). The CDR3 extends over 15 amino acids. The junction had 0 bases not matched to a gene; V was cut back by 0 bases and J by 0 bases. DNA of the CDR3: TGTGCCAGCAGCTTGGGGGGGGGCTCCTACAATGAGCAGTTCTTC. Amino acids: CASSLGGGSYNEQFF.

This rearrangement joins TRBV5-5 to TRBJ1-2; perhaps TRBD1 as D (6 bases). V lost 2 bases to trimming and J lost 4 bases, with 9 bases between them. This CDR3 has 13 amino acids. Germline lookup yields CDR1 SGHKS and CDR2 YYEKEE (reference sequence). The CDR3 loop is CASSLRGGYGYTF. CDR3 bases: TGTGCCAGCAGCTTAAGGGGGGGCTATGGCTACACCTTC. The full variable domain, its missing parts supplied by reference TRBV5-5 and TRBJ1-2, is DAGVTQSPTHLIKTRGQQVTLRCSPISGHKSVSWYQQVLGQGPQFIFQYYEKEERGRGNFPDRFSARQFPNYSSELNVNALLLGDSALYLCASSLRGGYGYTFGSGTRLTVV.